Listed below are T cell receptor beta chains from one sample, sequenced in a study of T cell responses to AZD1222 COVID-19 vaccine. Profiled with immunoSEQ multiplex PCR; TCRdb holds only in-frame clones, not every one. The table lists 180,000 or so clones, more than 70% of them singletons, with roughly 26% in the top ten. The source material was peripheral blood, sampled 28 days after the second AZD1222 dose. The receptors shown here come from an adult who received the AZD1222 COVID-19 vaccine. Each CDR3 is given with its conserved first and last residue. Fields, in order: clone size, D gene, J gene, V gene, CDR3 DNA, CDR3 protein. A D gene is named only where the DNA matches it firmly. Expanded clones get a size class; other rows say once, few or many, or leave the size out.

- | - | TRBJ2-2 | TRBV24-1 | TGTGCCACCAGTGACCCTAGCCCGAACACCGGGGAGCTGTTTTTT | CATSDPSPNTGELFF
- | TRBD1 | TRBJ2-3 | TRBV28 | TGTGCCAGCGCCGAGCCAAGGGGGCGCACAGATACGCAGTATTTT | CASAEPRGRTDTQYF
- | - | TRBJ2-2 | TRBV2 | TGTGCCAGCAGTGAGAGTAGCACCGGGGAGCTGTTTTTT | CASSESSTGELFF
- | TRBD2 | TRBJ2-7 | TRBV7-9 | TGTGCCAGCAGCCTCCGGACTAGCGGGAACGACGAGCAGTACTTC | CASSLRTSGNDEQYF
- | - | TRBJ1-2 | TRBV12-3/TRBV12-4 | TGTGCCAGCGGAGCTGGAGGAGACTATGGCTACACCTTC | CASGAGGDYGYTF
- | - | TRBJ1-1 | TRBV19 | TGTGCCAGTAGCCCGACAGTTTTGAACACTGAAGCTTTCTTT | CASSPTVLNTEAFF
- | - | TRBJ2-2 | TRBV18 | TGTGCCAGCTCACCACCGGCGAGGGTACGCACCGGGGAGCTGTTTTTT | CASSPPARVRTGELFF
- | TRBD1 | TRBJ1-5 | TRBV15 | TGTGCCACCAGGAGACAGGGAGTTCAGCCCCAGCATTTT | CATRRQGVQPQHF
- | TRBD2 | TRBJ2-2 | TRBV10-3 | TGTGCCAGCGGAGGCAGAGCGGGAGAAGCTGGCACCGGGGAGCTGTTTTTT | CASGGRAGEAGTGELFF
- | TRBD2 | TRBJ2-7 | TRBV2 | TGTGCCAGCAAACTCGAGAGCGGGAGGGCCTACGAGCAGTACTTC | CASKLESGRAYEQYF
- | TRBD1 | TRBJ2-1 | TRBV27 | TGTGCCAGCAGTTCCGGGACAGGGGGCTACAATGAGCAGTTCTTC | CASSSGTGGYNEQFF
- | - | TRBJ2-1 | TRBV13 | TGTGCCAGCAGCTCGACTAGGATGAATGAGCAGTTCTTC | CASSSTRMNEQFF
- | TRBD1 | TRBJ2-2 | TRBV5-1 | TGCGCCAGCAGCTTGGCCGGGACAGGGCCCACCGGGGAGCTGTTTTTT | CASSLAGTGPTGELFF
- | TRBD2 | TRBJ2-7 | TRBV7-9 | TGTGCCAGCAGCTCAGGACTAGCGGAGGGGCCCTCCTACGAGCAGTACTTC | CASSSGLAEGPSYEQYF
- | TRBD1 | TRBJ1-2 | TRBV7-2 | TGTGCCAGCAGCTCCTTCAGGGGGCGAGGTGGCTACACCTTC | CASSSFRGRGGYTF
- | TRBD2 | TRBJ2-1 | TRBV3-1/TRBV3-2 | TGTGCCAGCAGCCTTGGACTAGCGGGACAGAGGTACAATGAGCAGTTCTTC | CASSLGLAGQRYNEQFF
once | TRBD2 | TRBJ2-7 | TRBV7-9 | TGTGCCAGCAGCCCCCGGGGGGTCCTGGACGAGCAGTACTTC | CASSPRGVLDEQYF
- | TRBD2 | TRBJ2-1 | TRBV11-1 | TGTGCCAGCAGCTTGACTAGCGGGGTATACAATGAGCAGTTCTTC | CASSLTSGVYNEQFF
- | TRBD1 | TRBJ1-1 | TRBV28 | TGTGCCAGCACACAGGGGGCAATCGCTGAAGCTTTCTTT | CASTQGAIAEAFF
once | - | TRBJ2-7 | TRBV5-4 | TGTGCCAGCAGCCCTCGGGCGGGCTTCTCCTACGAGCAGTACTTC | CASSPRAGFSYEQYF
- | TRBD2 | TRBJ2-7 | TRBV6-2/TRBV6-3 | TGTGCCAGCAGTTACCTCGGGGGGGGCGATTCCGAGCAGTACTTC | CASSYLGGGDSEQYF
- | - | TRBJ1-1 | TRBV3-1/TRBV3-2 | TGTGCCAGCAGCCAACAGACATCTGAAGCTTTCTTT | CASSQQTSEAFF
once | - | TRBJ2-7 | TRBV2 | TGTGCCAGCAGTGCCCGGGGCCATAGCTACGAGCAGTACTTC | CASSARGHSYEQYF
- | TRBD1 | TRBJ2-7 | TRBV7-9 | TGTGCCAGCAGCCTCCTGGGACAGGGGTTTTACGAGCAGTACTTC | CASSLLGQGFYEQYF
- | - | TRBJ2-7 | TRBV3-1/TRBV3-2 | TGTGCCAGCAGCCAAGCGGGGCGCAGCTCCTACGAGCAGTACTTC | CASSQAGRSSYEQYF
once | - | TRBJ2-1 | TRBV30 | TGTGCCTCCGCGGACAGTCTAGCAAGCTCCTACAATGAGCAGTTCTTC | CASADSLASSYNEQFF
few | - | TRBJ1-5 | TRBV2 | TGTGCCAGCACCGTTGGTACCAATCAGCCCCAGCATTTT | CASTVGTNQPQHF
- | - | TRBJ1-2 | TRBV27 | TGTGCCAGCAGTATGACAGGAGGCTATGGCTACACCTTC | CASSMTGGYGYTF
few | TRBD1 | TRBJ2-7 | TRBV12-3/TRBV12-4 | TGTGCCAGCAGTGACAGGGATTACGAGCAGTACTTC | CASSDRDYEQYF
- | - | TRBJ1-1 | TRBV6-5 | TGTGCCAGCAGTTATCGGATGAACACTGAAGCTTTCTTT | CASSYRMNTEAFF
- | TRBD2 | TRBJ2-1 | TRBV20-1 | TGCAGTGCTAGTCCCGCGGGGACTAGCGGGAGGGCCCGGGGCAACAATGAGCAGTTCTTC | CSASPAGTSGRARGNNEQFF
- | - | TRBJ2-3 | TRBV12-3/TRBV12-4 | TGTGCCAGCAGTGGGGGACATCGAGATACGCAGTATTTT | CASSGGHRDTQYF
- | TRBD1 | TRBJ1-2 | TRBV7-2 | TGTGCCAGCAGCTTAGCGCTCGGCAGGGGGCGGGGCGGCTACACCTTC | CASSLALGRGRGGYTF
- | TRBD2 | TRBJ2-7 | TRBV2 | TGTGCCAGCAGTGCCAGCGGGAGAGGTTACGAGCAGTACTTC | CASSASGRGYEQYF
once | - | TRBJ1-2 | TRBV28 | TGTGCCAGCACCCTAACGGGTACCTATGGCTACACCTTC | CASTLTGTYGYTF
- | TRBD1 | TRBJ1-3 | TRBV9 | TGTGCCAGCAGCAGGACAGGAGACCTCTCTGGAAACACCATATATTTT | CASSRTGDLSGNTIYF
- | - | TRBJ2-7 | TRBV6-5 | TGTGCCAGCATAGGGGTATTGGAGCAGTACTTC | CASIGVLEQYF
- | TRBD2 | TRBJ2-2 | TRBV5-8 | TGTGCCAGCAGCTTGGGAGGACTAGCGGGTTTCACCGGGGAGCTGTTTTTT | CASSLGGLAGFTGELFF
- | TRBD1 | TRBJ2-2 | TRBV5-8 | TGTGCCAGCAGCTTTTACCGGGACAGAAGTACCGGGGAGCTGTTTTTT | CASSFYRDRSTGELFF
- | TRBD2 | TRBJ2-1 | TRBV6-2/TRBV6-3 | TGTGCCAGCAGCCCCTGGGAGCGGGAGCGTTACAATGAGCAGTTCTTC | CASSPWERERYNEQFF
few | - | TRBJ2-7 | TRBV7-9 | TGTGCCAGCAGCTTAGACCCGGTCCAGAACTACGAGCAGTACTTC | CASSLDPVQNYEQYF
- | - | TRBJ1-1 | TRBV7-3 | TGTGCCAGCAGCCCATTACCCGTCCCCACTGAAGCTTTCTTT | CASSPLPVPTEAFF